This TCR beta chain was sequenced in a study of cytomegalovirus exposure and HLA in healthy donors. Study-wide results and limits: Excluded were some V segments that proved indistinguishable, including TRBV6-2 and TRBV6-3. TCR beta chain V- and J-gene trimming was linked, in a later analysis, to a missense variant in DCLRE1C. It was in a later analysis that TCR association rates were seen to vary by HLA locus, highest for DRB1 and lowest for HLA-C.

PCR employed 60 Vbeta and 13 Jbeta primers. The protocol was immunoSEQ multiplex PCR, while the TCRdb copy is restricted to in-frame clones and leaves out a portion. The sample has around 130,000 clones, over 60% seen once; the top ten hold about 6%. Notes on this clone: Its antigen is unknown.

J gave up 3 bases and V 8 bases, and 10 bases lay outside the gene matches. This CDR3 comprises 14 residues. Germline V gene sequence: CDR1 MDHEN, CDR2 SYDVKM. Sequencing input: PBMCs. The receptor was isolated from a young man in good health and CMV-seropositive. The chain employs TRBV28 and TRBJ2-7; 7 bases map to TRBD2. The DNA of the CDR3 is TGTGCCAGCGACTCGCGGGGGACCAACTACGAGCAGTACTTC. It encodes CASDSRGTNYEQYF.